These T cell receptor beta chains were read from a single sample in a study of CD8 T cells in Susac syndrome. TCRdb processed the immunoSEQ multiplex PCR reads anew with MiXCR; each CDR3 protein has one entry. The table records some 160,000 distinct CDR3 sequences, about 90% of them present only once. Material for sequencing was CD4+ T cells from PBMCs. The source is a human donor in good health. Each CDR3 is given with its conserved first and last residue. The D gene is left open where the match is weak. Clone size is stated in some rows and not others, as once, few, many or a class when expanded.

cdr3_aa: CASSPPNRDTNYF
cdr3_nt: TGTGCCAGCTCACCACCCAATAGGGACACAAACTACTTC
j_call: TRBJ2-5
v_call: TRBV18
clone_size: .
d_call: .

cdr3_aa: CASNSGGAQGQETQYF
cdr3_nt: TGTGCCAGCAACAGCGGGGGGGCACAGGGACAAGAGACCCAGTACTTC
j_call: TRBJ2-5
v_call: TRBV6-1
clone_size: .
d_call: TRBD2

cdr3_aa: CASEGFTYEQFF
cdr3_nt: TGTGCCAGCGAGGGATTTACCTATGAGCAGTTCTTC
j_call: TRBJ2-1
v_call: TRBV6-2/TRBV6-3
clone_size: .
d_call: .

cdr3_aa: CASSDERADTQYF
cdr3_nt: TGTGCCAGCAGTGACGAACGGGCAGATACGCAGTATTTT
j_call: TRBJ2-3
v_call: TRBV2
clone_size: .
d_call: .

cdr3_aa: CATSDPTGDHHTQYF
cdr3_nt: TGTGCCACCAGTGATCCGACAGGGGATCATCATACGCAGTATTTT
j_call: TRBJ2-3
v_call: TRBV24-1
clone_size: .
d_call: TRBD1

cdr3_aa: CASSLTGHGDLNTEAFF
cdr3_nt: TGCGCCAGCAGCTTGACGGGACACGGGGATCTGAACACTGAAGCTTTCTTT
j_call: TRBJ1-1
v_call: TRBV5-1
clone_size: .
d_call: .

cdr3_aa: CASSPLVGDAEAFF
cdr3_nt: TGCGCCAGCAGCCCCCTCGTGGGGGACGCTGAAGCTTTCTTT
j_call: TRBJ1-1
v_call: TRBV5-1
clone_size: once
d_call: .

cdr3_aa: CASSRAVGETQYF
cdr3_nt: TGTGCCAGCAGCCGCGCAGTTGGAGAGACCCAGTACTTC
j_call: TRBJ2-5
v_call: TRBV3-1
clone_size: .
d_call: .

cdr3_aa: CTLSGVGVDEQFF
cdr3_nt: TGCACCTTATCGGGGGTCGGGGTCGATGAGCAGTTCTTC
j_call: TRBJ2-1
v_call: TRBV20-1
clone_size: .
d_call: .

cdr3_aa: CSAARGSSRETQYF
cdr3_nt: TGCAGTGCCGCCCGTGGGAGTTCTCGAGAGACCCAGTACTTC
j_call: TRBJ2-5
v_call: TRBV29-1
clone_size: .
d_call: .

cdr3_aa: CASSYGVGGNQPQHF
cdr3_nt: TGTGCCAGCAGTTACGGGGTCGGGGGCAATCAGCCCCAGCATTTT
j_call: TRBJ1-5
v_call: TRBV6-2/TRBV6-3
clone_size: .
d_call: .

cdr3_aa: CSVPGTGKTNYGYTF
cdr3_nt: TGCAGCGTTCCCGGGACAGGGAAAACCAACTATGGCTACACCTTC
j_call: TRBJ1-2
v_call: TRBV29-1
clone_size: once
d_call: TRBD1

cdr3_aa: CASSFRDPYQPQHF
cdr3_nt: TGTGCCAGCAGTTTCCGGGACCCCTATCAGCCCCAGCATTTT
j_call: TRBJ1-5
v_call: TRBV6-2/TRBV6-3
clone_size: .
d_call: .

cdr3_aa: CATSDGQGGNQPQHF
cdr3_nt: TGTGCCACCAGTGATGGACAGGGGGGCAATCAGCCCCAGCATTTT
j_call: TRBJ1-5
v_call: TRBV24-1
clone_size: .
d_call: TRBD1

cdr3_aa: CASTPPGADTQYF
cdr3_nt: TGTGCCAGCACCCCCCCGGGAGCAGATACGCAGTATTTT
j_call: TRBJ2-3
v_call: TRBV6-6
clone_size: .
d_call: .

cdr3_aa: CASSVGGLDFGYEQYF
cdr3_nt: TGTGCCAGCAGCGTAGGGGGACTAGATTTTGGCTACGAGCAGTACTTC
j_call: TRBJ2-7
v_call: TRBV9
clone_size: .
d_call: TRBD2

cdr3_aa: CAARQPIHNTEAFF
cdr3_nt: TGTGCCGCCAGACAGCCAATACATAACACTGAAGCTTTCTTT
j_call: TRBJ1-1
v_call: TRBV28
clone_size: .
d_call: .

cdr3_aa: CASSVETTWSGGDNEQFF
cdr3_nt: TGTGCCAGCAGCGTAGAAACCACGTGGAGCGGAGGGGACAATGAGCAGTTCTTC
j_call: TRBJ2-1
v_call: TRBV9
clone_size: .
d_call: .

cdr3_aa: CASSLGGLAGVEQYF
cdr3_nt: TGTGCCAGCAGCTTAGGGGGACTAGCGGGAGTCGAGCAGTACTTC
j_call: TRBJ2-7
v_call: TRBV7-2
clone_size: .
d_call: TRBD2

cdr3_aa: CSVTGPGTEAFF
cdr3_nt: TGCAGCGTAACAGGGCCTGGGACTGAAGCTTTCTTT
j_call: TRBJ1-1
v_call: TRBV29-1
clone_size: once
d_call: .

cdr3_aa: CASSLNTGGQGETQYF
cdr3_nt: TGTGCCAGCAGCTTAAATACAGGGGGTCAGGGAGAGACCCAGTACTTC
j_call: TRBJ2-5
v_call: TRBV7-2
clone_size: .
d_call: TRBD1

cdr3_aa: CASSNTLNTEAFF
cdr3_nt: TGTGCCAGCAGCAACACCCTGAACACTGAAGCTTTCTTT
j_call: TRBJ1-1
v_call: TRBV9
clone_size: .
d_call: .

cdr3_aa: CASRRRETQYF
cdr3_nt: TGTGCCAGCAGGAGGCGAGAGACCCAGTACTTC
j_call: TRBJ2-5
v_call: TRBV2
clone_size: .
d_call: .

cdr3_aa: CASSPSGTYEQYF
cdr3_nt: TGCGCCAGCAGCCCTAGCGGCACCTACGAGCAGTACTTC
j_call: TRBJ2-7
v_call: TRBV5-1
clone_size: .
d_call: TRBD2

cdr3_aa: CSADPGAEGNTEAFF
cdr3_nt: TGCAGTGCTGATCCCGGGGCTGAGGGGAACACTGAAGCTTTCTTT
j_call: TRBJ1-1
v_call: TRBV20-1
clone_size: .
d_call: .

cdr3_aa: CASSRTGGYEKLFF
cdr3_nt: TGTGCCAGCAGTAGGACAGGGGGGTATGAAAAACTGTTTTTT
j_call: TRBJ1-4
v_call: TRBV28
clone_size: .
d_call: TRBD1

cdr3_aa: CASSESAALSRREQYF
cdr3_nt: TGCGCCAGCAGTGAGTCGGCGGCCCTCTCCCGGCGCGAGCAGTACTTC
j_call: TRBJ2-7
v_call: TRBV10-1
clone_size: .
d_call: .

cdr3_aa: CASSRDRAEQYF
cdr3_nt: TGCGCCAGCAGCCGGGACAGGGCCGAGCAGTACTTC
j_call: TRBJ2-7
v_call: TRBV5-1
clone_size: .
d_call: TRBD1

cdr3_aa: CASSQDMRFYGYTF
cdr3_nt: TGTGCCAGCAGCCAGGACATGAGGTTTTATGGCTACACCTTC
j_call: TRBJ1-2
v_call: TRBV3-1
clone_size: .
d_call: .

cdr3_aa: CASSYTGTGVYEQYF
cdr3_nt: TGTGCCAGCAGTTACACCGGGACAGGAGTCTACGAGCAGTACTTC
j_call: TRBJ2-7
v_call: TRBV6-5
clone_size: .
d_call: TRBD1

cdr3_aa: CASSRTGDTQYF
cdr3_nt: TGCGCCAGCAGCCGGACAGGGGATACGCAGTATTTT
j_call: TRBJ2-3
v_call: TRBV5-1
clone_size: few
d_call: TRBD1

cdr3_aa: CAWSPDGFQPQHF
cdr3_nt: TGTGCCTGGAGTCCGGACGGGTTTCAGCCCCAGCATTTT
j_call: TRBJ1-5
v_call: TRBV30
clone_size: .
d_call: .

cdr3_aa: CASSQVSGDRSYGYTF
cdr3_nt: TGTGCCAGCAGCCAAGTGTCGGGGGACAGGAGCTATGGCTACACCTTC
j_call: TRBJ1-2
v_call: TRBV3-1
clone_size: .
d_call: TRBD1

cdr3_aa: CASSLPFGLSTEAFF
cdr3_nt: TGTGCCAGCAGTTTGCCGTTTGGATTGAGCACTGAAGCTTTCTTT
j_call: TRBJ1-1
v_call: TRBV28
clone_size: .
d_call: .

cdr3_aa: CASSLGHQSGYTF
cdr3_nt: TGTGCCAGCAGCTTAGGTCACCAATCTGGCTACACCTTC
j_call: TRBJ1-2
v_call: TRBV5-8
clone_size: .
d_call: .

cdr3_aa: CASSGLAGGGETQYF
cdr3_nt: TGCGCCAGCAGCGGACTAGCGGGAGGAGGGGAGACCCAGTACTTC
j_call: TRBJ2-5
v_call: TRBV5-1
clone_size: once
d_call: TRBD2

cdr3_aa: CASRGQLSSYEQYF
cdr3_nt: TGTGCCAGCAGGGGACAGTTGAGCTCCTACGAGCAGTACTTC
j_call: TRBJ2-7
v_call: TRBV2
clone_size: once
d_call: TRBD1

cdr3_aa: CARPGADGETQYF
cdr3_nt: TGTGCTCGCCCTGGGGCAGATGGAGAGACCCAGTACTTC
j_call: TRBJ2-5
v_call: TRBV30
clone_size: .
d_call: .

cdr3_aa: CASSLAWLGQGNEQFF
cdr3_nt: TGTGCCAGCAGCTTAGCGTGGCTGGGACAGGGAAATGAGCAGTTCTTC
j_call: TRBJ2-1
v_call: TRBV7-2
clone_size: .
d_call: TRBD1

cdr3_aa: CASSPPFLNTEAFF
cdr3_nt: TGTGCCAGCAGTCCACCCTTCTTGAACACTGAAGCTTTCTTT
j_call: TRBJ1-1
v_call: TRBV28
clone_size: .
d_call: .

cdr3_aa: CASSQFLNTGELFF
cdr3_nt: TGTGCCAGCAGCCAATTTTTGAACACCGGGGAGCTGTTTTTT
j_call: TRBJ2-2
v_call: TRBV14
clone_size: .
d_call: .

cdr3_aa: CAWRHTGGRETQYF
cdr3_nt: TGTGCCTGGAGGCATACAGGGGGCCGGGAGACCCAGTACTTC
j_call: TRBJ2-5
v_call: TRBV30
clone_size: .
d_call: TRBD1

cdr3_aa: CSATQGGTRIQETQYF
cdr3_nt: TGCAGTGCTACCCAAGGGGGGACTAGGATTCAAGAGACCCAGTACTTC
j_call: TRBJ2-5
v_call: TRBV20-1
clone_size: .
d_call: TRBD2

cdr3_aa: CASSPRQLETQYF
cdr3_nt: TGTGCCAGCAGCCCTCGGCAGTTGGAGACCCAGTACTTC
j_call: TRBJ2-5
v_call: TRBV3-1
clone_size: once
d_call: .